What follows are 19 T cell receptor beta chains derived from one specimen sequenced in a study of identifying expanded T cells in peripheral blood. Profiling relied on immunoSEQ multiplex PCR, and the TCRdb table lists in-frame clones only, not all of them. The sample yields about 100,000 clones, around 88% seen once. Sequencing was done on a sample of blood. Receptors originate from a person aged 18-70 years in good health.

This clone was counted a single time. The V gene is TRBV5-1, the J gene TRBJ2-5; D is ambiguous. In germline, CDR1 is SGHRS, CDR2 YFSETQ. This CDR3 has 15 amino acids. Deletions cut 0 bases from V and 4 bases from J, with 13 bases between. The CDR3 is CASSLAGSRAETQYF. CDR3 nucleotide sequence: TGCGCCAGCAGCTTGGCAGGCAGTCGGGCAGAGACCCAGTACTTC.

The count of this clone is one. The chain employs TRBV7-3 and TRBJ2-7; TRBD2 aligns across 10 bases. The J segment lost 3 bases and the V segment lost 2 bases, leaving 7 bases of the junction unmatched. The CDR3 runs 16 residues. CDR1 and CDR2 from the germline V gene are SGHTA and FQGTGA. The CDR3 region has the DNA TGTGCCAGCAGCTTAGTTCGCCTAGCGGGGGACTACGAGCAGTACTTC. Translated: CASSLVRLAGDYEQYF.

The genes are TRBV30 and TRBJ2-5, with 12 bases fitting TRBD2. V shed 2 bases, J shed 4 bases, and the junction held 8 bases outside the gene matches. CDR3 length: 16 amino acids. CDR1 and CDR2 from the germline V gene are GTSNPN and SVGIG (reference sequence). CDR3 DNA sequence: TGTGCCTGGAGTAGAGGACTAGCGGGATTTTCAGAGACCCAGTACTTC. It codes for CAWSRGLAGFSETQYF.

The rearrangement links TRBV7-9 to TRBJ2-5; 9 nucleotides align to TRBD1. CDR1 SEHNR and CDR2 FQNEAQ come from the germline V gene (reference sequence). With V trimmed by 5 bases and J by 3 bases, 4 bases remained unmatched. The CDR3 is 14 residues long. The CDR3 region is CASSDRGYEETQYF. The CDR3 DNA is TGTGCCAGCAGCGACAGGGGGTATGAAGAGACCCAGTACTTC.

The V call is TRBV4-2, the J call TRBJ2-2, with D possibly being TRBD1 or TRBD2 (5 bases each). CDR1 and CDR2 (germline): LGHNA, YNFKEQ. V dropped 0 bases and J dropped 2 bases, with 10 bases sitting between them. The CDR3 is made up of 16 amino acids. CDR3 sequence (DNA): TGTGCCAGCAGCCAAGAAATCGGGGCCAACACCGGGGAGCTGTTTTTT. Translation gives CASSQEIGANTGELFF.

This chain joins TRBV5-1 and TRBJ2-6; the D is unclear. CDR1 and CDR2 (germline): SGHRS, YFSETQ. The CDR3 consists of 16 residues. Trimming removed 4 bases at V and 0 bases at J, with 11 bases between. This CDR3 reads CASSLGPSSGANVLTF. CDR3 sequence (DNA): TGCGCCAGCAGCCTCGGACCCAGCTCTGGGGCCAACGTCCTGACTTTC.

The chain combines TRBV2 with TRBJ2-7, with no clear D. V was cut by 3 bases and J by 0 bases, with 18 bases left in between. The germline V gene has CDR1 SNHLY and CDR2 FYNNEI. The CDR3 runs 17 residues. CDR3 loop: CASSDFFGGSFSYEQYF. The CDR3 bases are TGTGCCAGCAGTGATTTTTTTGGCGGCAGTTTCTCCTACGAGCAGTACTTC.

The chain uses TRBV6-1 and TRBJ1-1, with D possibly TRBD1 on 6 matching bases. Trimming shortened V by 6 bases and J by 2 bases, and 16 bases separated the two germline ends. This CDR3 contains 15 residues. Looked up from germline, CDR1 is MNHNS and CDR2 is SASEGT. The CDR3 nucleotides read TGTGCCAGCAGAATTCACAGGGAGTATAACACTGAAGCTTTCTTT. Residues: CASRIHREYNTEAFF.

This clone was seen repeatedly, ten times or more. V is TRBV6-5 and J is TRBJ1-2; D is unclear. Per the germline V gene, CDR1 is MNHEY and CDR2 is SVGAGI. This CDR3 spans 13 amino acids. V gave up 7 bases and J gave up 4 bases, with 13 bases separating them. The CDR3 protein is CASKIHHLYGYTF. The DNA for the CDR3 is TGTGCCAGCAAGATACACCATCTCTATGGCTACACCTTC.

In the case of this clone: The junction does not match germline at one end; this may be a read error. The rearrangement uses TRBV4-1 and TRBJ1-2, with D tentatively TRBD1 (6 bases). CDR1 and CDR2 (germline): MGHRA, YSYEKL. The CDR3 is 15 amino acids. CDR3 in DNA: TGCGCCAGCAGCCCACTCACGCGGGGGGCGCATATGGAAGACTTC. Its protein product is CASSPLTRGAHMEDF.

The CDR3 DNA sequence: TGTGCCAGCAGCAGGGACAGGGGACACCTCAATCAGCCCCAGCATTTT. Protein: CASSRDRGHLNQPQHF. V gene TRBV2 combines with J gene TRBJ1-5, with 10 bases aligning to TRBD1. The CDR3 consists of 16 residues. V gave up 6 bases and J gave up 3 bases; unmatched junction bases: 8. Germline CDR1 is SNHLY and CDR2 is FYNNEI.

The rearrangement links TRBV10-3 to TRBJ2-7; D not resolved. The germline CDR1 and CDR2 sequences are ENHRY and SYGVKD. V dropped 10 bases and J dropped 6 bases, with 16 bases sitting between them. The CDR3 is 12 residues long. The CDR3 sequence: CATRSLPGEQYF. Written as DNA, the CDR3 is TGTGCCACCAGAAGTTTGCCTGGCGAGCAGTACTTC.

This clone was observed once. The chain couples TRBV19 to TRBJ2-3; 8 nucleotides line up with TRBD1. Trimming took 5 bases from V and 6 from J; bases not matched to a gene: 4. CDR3 size: 13 residues. The germline V gene has CDR1 LNHDA and CDR2 SQIVND (reference sequence). CDR3 coding DNA: TGTGCCAGTAGTGACAGGGGTAAGGATACGCAGTATTTT. Translation gives CASSDRGKDTQYF.

This clone has just a few counts. The rearrangement joins TRBV29-1 to TRBJ1-2, with a tentative D call TRBD1 (5 bases). Trimming stripped 0 bases from V and 14 bases from J, with 16 bases between. CDR3 length equals 12 residues. In germline, CDR1 is SQVTM, CDR2 ANQGSEA. The CDR3 loop is CSVEDRRGVGTF. CDR3 nucleotides: TGCAGCGTTGAAGATAGGCGAGGGGTCGGGACCTTC.

This clone was counted a single time. Other DNA sequences in the sample encode the same CDR3. The chain links TRBV5-6 to TRBJ2-7; 8 bases are a match to TRBD1. Germline assignment: CDR1 SGHDT and CDR2 YYEEEE. CDR3 length equals 15 residues. Germline trimming cut 1 base from V and 0 bases from J; bases unmatched to any gene: 3. The CDR3 region is CASSLTGGSSYEQYF. As DNA, the CDR3 is TGTGCCAGCAGCTTGACAGGGGGAAGCTCCTACGAGCAGTACTTC. Complete variable domain (other parts from reference TRBV5-6 and TRBJ2-7): DAGVTQSPTHLIKTRGQQVTLRCSPKSGHDTVSWYQQALGQGPQFIFQYYEEEERQRGNFPDRFSGHQFPNYSSELNVNALLLGDSALYLCASSLTGGSSYEQYFGPGTRLTVT.

This chain links TRBV25-1 with TRBJ2-3; possibly TRBD1 or TRBD2 for D (5 bases each). This CDR3 spans 18 amino acids. Trimming shortened V by 1 base and J by 0 bases, and 17 bases separated the two germline ends. Germline values: CDR1 MGHDK, CDR2 SYGVNS. Written as DNA, the CDR3 is TGTGCCAGCAGTGAATTAGGTCGGGGACCTTCTAGCACAGATACGCAGTATTTT. This sequence encodes CASSELGRGPSSTDTQYF.

The chain recombines TRBV6-6 with TRBJ2-2; 8 bases map to TRBD1. The CDR3 length is 16 residues. Germline V gives CDR1 MNHNY, CDR2 SVGAGI (reference sequence). The J segment lost 4 bases and the V segment lost 4 bases, leaving 8 bases of the junction unmatched. Here the CDR3 reads CASSSDRGIATGELFF. In nucleotides, the CDR3 is TGTGCCAGCAGTTCCGACAGGGGAATCGCCACCGGGGAGCTGTTTTTT.

V gene TRBV19 combines with J gene TRBJ2-7; no firm D call. V lost 3 bases and J lost 3, with 15 bases in between. CDR1 LNHDA and CDR2 SQIVND come from the germline V gene (reference sequence). This CDR3 region has 15 residues. The CDR3 loop reads CASSMERDRDYEQYF. The CDR3 DNA follows: TGTGCCAGTAGTATGGAGCGTGATAGAGACTACGAGCAGTACTTC. The whole variable domain, filled in from reference TRBV19 and TRBJ2-7, reads DGGITQSPKYLFRKEGQNVTLSCEQNLNHDAMYWYRQDPGQGLRLIYYSQIVNDFQKGDIAEGYSVSREKKESFPLTVTSAQKNPTAFYLCASSMERDRDYEQYFGPGTRLTVT.

This clone was seen more than once but under ten times. This chain connects TRBV7-9 to TRBJ2-1; weak D call: TRBD2 (5 bases). This CDR3 is built from 12 residues. V lost 1 base, J lost 13 bases, and 11 bases lay in between. Germline V gene lookup returns CDR1 SEHNR and CDR2 FQNEAQ (reference sequence). Here the CDR3 reads CASSLEVGAQFF. The CDR3 region has the DNA TGTGCCAGCAGCTTAGAGGTGGGAGCCCAGTTCTTC.